The T cell receptor (beta chain) under discussion was sequenced for a study of CD8 T cells in ankylosing spondylitis (dated by TCRdb to the late 2010s). Broadly, across the study: The study set out to find disease-linked TCR variants by profiling T cell receptor beta repertoires in ankylosing spondylitis patients and healthy donors. Samples of peripheral blood were taken, and for ankylosing spondylitis patients, synovial fluid was collected as well. The whole study cohort included under 140 healthy donors and about two dozen ankylosing spondylitis patients.

Overall results and qualifications from the work: Some TCR beta motif variants had previously been reported in synovial fluid and blood of reactive arthritis patients, which suggested common disease-initiation mechanisms. A CD8+ phenotype was shown by the disease-linked clones, which were found at relatively low frequencies in peripheral blood. Blood from ankylosing spondylitis patients appeared to be characterized by a TCR beta motif made up of several highly homologous amino acid variants. Significant enrichment of the disease-linked clones was reported in matched synovial fluid samples from ankylosing spondylitis patients.

Sequencing was performed on an Illumina HiSeq 2500. Quantitative 5'-RACE with molecular barcodes was used to prepare TCR beta libraries. Under the source paper's analysis protocol: A new computational method based on a probabilistic model of VDJ rearrangement was used to identify disease-linked TCR variants. TCRdb redid the processing of the public reads, applying fastp at Q25 and MiXCR, and retained in-frame beta chains. Rows are combined by CDR3 protein, so each entry shows the most common genes and DNA. It is TCRdb's table, rather than the study itself, that gives the V and J calls and clone size. The sample table shows some 130,000 distinct CDR3 sequences, and 7% to 10% are seen once. Together, the top ten hold about 3.6% of the sample. This clonotype occurred many times. This receptor's antigen is unknown. No much larger clonotype is one base removed from it; base qualities were not supplied. The CDR3 runs 13 residues from the cysteine to the phenylalanine. Left in the record is the CDR3 DNA by itself, 39 bases read in frame from the first base. Germline trimming: 3 bases from V, 7 bases from J; junction bases outside gene matches: 8. For CDR1 and CDR2, the germline V gene (reference sequence) lists DFQATT and SNEGSKA.

Recombination connected TRBV20-1 to TRBJ1-2, and TRBD1 aligns with 7 junction nucleotides. This TCR derives from a male donor with ankylosing spondylitis or in good health (not recorded which). The sequenced material came from blood, either unsorted or a sorted T cell fraction (not recorded which). The nucleotide sequence is TGCAGTGCTAGTGCCGGGACAGCTGTTGGCTACACCTTC. Protein translation: CSASAGTAVGYTF.